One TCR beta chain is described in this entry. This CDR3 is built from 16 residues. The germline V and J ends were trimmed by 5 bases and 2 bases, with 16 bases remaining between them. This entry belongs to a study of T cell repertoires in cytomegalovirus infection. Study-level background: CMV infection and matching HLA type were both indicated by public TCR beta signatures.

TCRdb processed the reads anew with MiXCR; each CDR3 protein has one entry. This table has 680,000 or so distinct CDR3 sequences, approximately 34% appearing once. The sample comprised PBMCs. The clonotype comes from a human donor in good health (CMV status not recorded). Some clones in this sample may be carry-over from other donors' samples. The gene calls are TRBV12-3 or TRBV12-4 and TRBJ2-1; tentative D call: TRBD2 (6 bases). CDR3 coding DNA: TGTGCCAGCAGTCTCCGCCGGGACTTTGCCTACAATGAGCAGTTCTTC. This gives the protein CASSLRRDFAYNEQFF.